These T cell receptor beta chains were read from a single sample in a study of cytomegalovirus exposure and HLA in healthy donors. Data came from immunoSEQ multiplex PCR; TCRdb stores just in-frame clones and leaves some out. Of around 100,000 clones listed, roughly four fifths are singletons. Sequences were obtained from PBMCs. These receptor sequences come from a man aged 35 to 55 in good health and CMV-seropositive. Each CDR3 is given with its conserved first and last residue. D genes are given only for firm matches. Clone size appears in some rows only: once, few, many, or a class for an expanded clone.

d_gene	abundance	v_gene	j_gene	CDR3nt	CDR3aa
TRBD2	NA	TRBV28	TRBJ2-1	TGTGCCAGCATAGGTAGCGGGGCCCCCAATGAGCAGTTCTTC	CASIGSGAPNEQFF
TRBD1	NA	TRBV5-1	TRBJ1-2	TGCGCCAGCAGCTTGGTAGGGACAGGGGGCGGCGATGGCTACACCTTC	CASSLVGTGGGDGYTF
NA	NA	TRBV2	TRBJ2-1	TGTGCCAGCAGTAAAGAGGGGCCCGGGAATGAGCAGTTCTTC	CASSKEGPGNEQFF
NA	NA	TRBV30	TRBJ1-2	TGTGCCTGGAACCGGGGGGCGCAGGACTATGGCTACACCTTC	CAWNRGAQDYGYTF
NA	NA	TRBV19	TRBJ1-5	TGTGCCAGTACCGGGAGGAAGGGGAGCTATAGCAATCAGCCCCAGCATTTT	CASTGRKGSYSNQPQHF
NA	NA	TRBV30	TRBJ1-1	TGTGCCTGGAGTGTTGGGGGCTACTCTGAAGCTTTCTTT	CAWSVGGYSEAFF
TRBD1	NA	TRBV5-1	TRBJ2-5	TGCGCCAGCAGCGCCGGGACAGGAGTAGAGACCCAGTACTTC	CASSAGTGVETQYF
TRBD1	few	TRBV7-8	TRBJ2-7	TGTGCCAGCAGCTCAGGGGGCTCCTACGAGCAGTACTTC	CASSSGGSYEQYF
TRBD1	NA	TRBV6-1	TRBJ1-1	TGTGCCAGCGGAGGGACAGGGGGCACTGAAGCTTTCTTT	CASGGTGGTEAFF
TRBD1	NA	TRBV30	TRBJ1-6	TGTGCCTGTCAGCGACAGGAGAGACGGGACAGGGTCAATTCACCCCTCCACTTT	CACQRQERRDRVNSPLHF
NA	NA	TRBV10-3	TRBJ1-1	TGTGCCATCAGGGGACAACAGAACACTGAAGCTTTCTTT	CAIRGQQNTEAFF
NA	once	TRBV14	TRBJ2-1	TGTGCCAGCAGCCGAGGGACTTCCAATGAGCAGTTCTTC	CASSRGTSNEQFF
TRBD1	NA	TRBV27	TRBJ1-4	TGTGCCAGCTCTCAGACAGGGGGCAGATATGAAAAACTGTTTTTT	CASSQTGGRYEKLFF
NA	NA	TRBV11-2	TRBJ2-1	TGTGCCAGCAGCTCCAGCCTGAGGTCCTACAATGAGCAGTTCTTC	CASSSSLRSYNEQFF
NA	NA	TRBV12-5	TRBJ2-1	TGTGCTAGTGGTTTGGGGGTGCGGGGTGGCTCCTACAATGAGCAGTTCTTC	CASGLGVRGGSYNEQFF
TRBD1	NA	TRBV27	TRBJ1-3	TGTGCCAGTCGCGAGACAGGGTTCGAATCTGGAAACACCATATATTTT	CASRETGFESGNTIYF
NA	NA	TRBV11-3	TRBJ1-6	TGTGCCAGCAGCTTAGATCGGTCCCCACGAGATTCACCCCTCCACTTT	CASSLDRSPRDSPLHF
TRBD1	once	TRBV7-6	TRBJ1-1	TGTGCCAGCAGCAAGGGACAGTACACTGAAGCTTTCTTT	CASSKGQYTEAFF
NA	NA	TRBV6-4	TRBJ1-2	TGTGCCAGTCTGACAGGACGTTTGGGCTATGGCTACACCTTC	CASLTGRLGYGYTF
NA	NA	TRBV28	TRBJ1-1	TGTGCCAGCAGTCCCGGGGGGGGCTACGGCACTGAAGCTTTCTTT	CASSPGGGYGTEAFF
NA	NA	TRBV5-1	TRBJ2-7	TGCGCCAGCAGCCATACAGGATCCTACGAGCAGTACTTC	CASSHTGSYEQYF
NA	NA	TRBV5-1	TRBJ2-2	TGCGCCAGCAGCTTGGAACAGTTACGCGGGGAGCTGTTTTTT	CASSLEQLRGELFF
NA	NA	TRBV18	TRBJ1-1	TGTGCCAGCTCACCAAGGCAGCGTATGAACACTGAAGCTTTCTTT	CASSPRQRMNTEAFF
TRBD2	few	TRBV10-3	TRBJ2-7	TGTGCCATCAGTGAGTTTCTCGGGGGGGCCCCCTACGAGCAGTACTTC	CAISEFLGGAPYEQYF
NA	NA	TRBV10-3	TRBJ2-7	TGTGCCATCGCCAACGAACTAGCCGTTACCTCCTACGAGCAGTACTTC	CAIANELAVTSYEQYF
TRBD2	NA	TRBV7-2	TRBJ2-5	TGTGCCAGCACGCGGGGGGGAAGTCAAGAGACCCAGTACTTC	CASTRGGSQETQYF
NA	NA	TRBV5-6	TRBJ2-3	TGTGCCAGCAGGCGGGCAGATACGCAGTATTTT	CASRRADTQYF
TRBD1	few	TRBV27	TRBJ1-1	TGTGCCAGCAGTTTGCTACAGGGGTCGGCCCCCACTGAAGCTTTCTTT	CASSLLQGSAPTEAFF
NA	NA	TRBV6-1	TRBJ2-2	TGTGCCAGCAGGTCGGGACACACGAACACCGGGGAGCTGTTTTTT	CASRSGHTNTGELFF